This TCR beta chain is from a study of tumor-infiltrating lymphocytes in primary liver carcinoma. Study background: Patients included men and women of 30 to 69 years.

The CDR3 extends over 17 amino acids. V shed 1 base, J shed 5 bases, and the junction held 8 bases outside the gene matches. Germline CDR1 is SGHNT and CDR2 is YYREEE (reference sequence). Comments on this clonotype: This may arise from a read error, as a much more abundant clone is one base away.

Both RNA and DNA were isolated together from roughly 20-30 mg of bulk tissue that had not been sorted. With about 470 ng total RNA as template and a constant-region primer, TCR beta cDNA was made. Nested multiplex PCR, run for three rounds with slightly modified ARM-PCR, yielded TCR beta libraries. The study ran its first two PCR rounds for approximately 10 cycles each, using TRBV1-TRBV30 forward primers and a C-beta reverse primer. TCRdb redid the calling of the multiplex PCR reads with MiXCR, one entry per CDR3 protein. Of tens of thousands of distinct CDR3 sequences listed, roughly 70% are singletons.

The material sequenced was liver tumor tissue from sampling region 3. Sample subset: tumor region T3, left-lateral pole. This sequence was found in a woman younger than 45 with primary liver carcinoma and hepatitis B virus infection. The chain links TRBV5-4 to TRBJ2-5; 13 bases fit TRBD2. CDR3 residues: CASSLIRTSGSIETQYF. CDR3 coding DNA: TGTGCCAGCAGCTTGATAAGGACTAGCGGGAGCATCGAGACCCAGTACTTC.